This passage covers 24 T cell receptor beta chains from one sample sequenced in a study of cytomegalovirus exposure and HLA in healthy donors. PCR used 60 Vbeta primers and 13 Jbeta primers. TCRdb's copy holds only in-frame clones and misses some; the assay was immunoSEQ multiplex PCR. Counted here are approximately 90,000 clones, about 80% occurring once; the ten biggest clones make up approximately 1.5%. The sequenced material came from PBMCs. The source is a male donor in good health and CMV-seronegative.

Written as DNA, the CDR3 is TGTGCCTGGAGTTGGCGGAAAAATCAGCCCCAGCATTTT. Amino acid sequence: CAWSWRKNQPQHF. The rearrangement joins TRBV30 to TRBJ1-5, with D unclear. The V end was cut by 2 bases, the J end by 4 bases, with 9 bases between. The length of the CDR3 is 13 residues. Germline assignment: CDR1 GTSNPN and CDR2 SVGIG (reference sequence).

The chain uses TRBV4-2 and TRBJ2-5; 16 bases are a match to TRBD2. Germline assignment: CDR1 LGHNA and CDR2 YNFKEQ. The V and J ends lost 4 bases and 5 bases, in that order; junction bases with no gene match: 7. This CDR3 contains 17 residues. CDR3 sequence: CASSLGLAGGPAETQYF. The CDR3 DNA reads TGTGCCAGCAGCCTGGGACTAGCGGGAGGGCCAGCTGAGACCCAGTACTTC.

This rearrangement joins TRBV6-6 to TRBJ1-5, with a tentative D call TRBD1 (5 bases). V was pared by 2 bases and J by 2 bases, with 10 bases between. The germline V gene encodes CDR1 MNHNY and CDR2 SVGAGI (reference sequence). The CDR3 runs to 15 residues. CDR3 in amino acids: CASSYGGGGNQPQHF. The CDR3 DNA reads TGTGCCAGCAGTTACGGGGGAGGGGGCAATCAGCCCCAGCATTTT.

The chain combines TRBV27 with TRBJ1-2; the D gene is possibly TRBD1 (6 bases). Germline CDR1 and CDR2: MNHEY and SMNVEV (reference sequence). This CDR3 comprises 15 residues. The V gene lost 5 bases and the J gene lost 4 bases, with 17 bases spanning the gap. In DNA, the CDR3 is TGTGCCAGCAGTAAGCGGACAGTCGGAGGCTATGGCTACACCTTC. Its protein product is CASSKRTVGGYGYTF.

The gene calls are TRBV6-5 and TRBJ1-2; TRBD1 is a possible D gene (6 bases). Per germline, CDR1 MNHEY and CDR2 SVGAGI. Trimming left V 0 bases short and J 2 bases short, with 7 bases between. The CDR3 length is 14 residues. As DNA, the CDR3 is TGTGCCAGCAGTTACTCTACAGGGAACTATGGCTACACCTTC. Protein sequence: CASSYSTGNYGYTF.

J is TRBJ2-3 and V is TRBV5-1; no definite D call. Germline V gene sequence: CDR1 SGHRS, CDR2 YFSETQ. V was pared by 0 bases and J by 2 bases, with 10 bases between. This CDR3 is 15 amino acids long. CDR3 loop: CASSLGPTVTDTQYF. CDR3 bases: TGCGCCAGCAGCTTGGGGCCAACAGTCACAGATACGCAGTATTTT.

The chain is built from TRBV4-3 and TRBJ1-1, with a possible D match to TRBD1 (5 bases). Looked up from germline, CDR1 is LGHNA and CDR2 is YSLEER. CDR3 length: 15 residues. The ends were cut back, 1 base at V and 11 bases at J, with 20 bases in the middle. CDR3 sequence reads: CASSQGRGQYGKAFF. The CDR3 bases are TGCGCCAGCAGCCAAGGGAGAGGACAATATGGAAAGGCTTTCTTT.

The chain uses TRBV6-8 and TRBJ2-7, with 8 nucleotides matching TRBD1. V was pared by 4 bases and J by 3 bases, with 14 bases of the junction left unmatched. The CDR3 runs to 17 residues. From germline, CDR1 is MNHGY and CDR2 SAAAGT. The CDR3: CASSSIARGRINYEQYF. CDR3 in DNA: TGTGCCAGCAGTTCCATCGCCAGGGGGCGAATCAACTACGAGCAGTACTTC.

This chain uses TRBV5-5 with TRBJ2-7; 9 bases line up with TRBD1. Germline V gene sequence: CDR1 SGHKS, CDR2 YYEKEE (reference sequence). This CDR3 is built from 14 residues. The V gene end was trimmed by 5 bases and the J gene end by 3 bases; junction bases not matched to a gene: 6. The CDR3 DNA sequence: TGTGCCAGCAGATTCCCGGGACAGGGCTACGAGCAGTACTTC. This gives the protein CASRFPGQGYEQYF.

The chain links TRBV6-5 to TRBJ1-2, with D perhaps TRBD1 (6 bases). CDR1 and CDR2 (germline): MNHEY, SVGAGI. This CDR3 is built from 15 residues. The V end was cut by 5 bases, the J end by 3 bases, with 16 bases between. CDR3 region: CASSKDRFLDYGYTF. The CDR3, as DNA: TGTGCCAGCAGTAAGGACAGATTTCTCGACTATGGCTACACCTTC.

The chain is built from TRBV7-2 and TRBJ2-1; TRBD1 agrees at 9 bases. The CDR3 extends over 18 amino acids. Trimming at V came to 2 bases and at J to 8 bases, leaving 16 bases not matched to a gene. Germline CDR1 is SGHTA and CDR2 is FQGNSA. CDR3 sequence reads: CASSLSGLGGTGQDEQFF. The CDR3 DNA sequence: TGTGCCAGCAGCTTATCAGGCCTAGGTGGGACAGGGCAGGATGAGCAGTTCTTC.

This clone was counted only a few times. The CDR3 region is CASSKEAYPPPLVPSGANVLTF. CDR3 coding DNA: TGTGCCAGCAGCAAAGAGGCGTACCCCCCGCCCCTAGTCCCCTCTGGGGCCAACGTCCTGACTTTC. This chain links TRBV21-1 with TRBJ2-6; TRBD2 reflects the table's D call only, with no check against the DNA. TRBV21-1 is a pseudogene segment. The CDR3 has 22 residues.

V gene TRBV7-2 combines with J gene TRBJ1-3; D is unclear. The V end was cut by 1 base, the J end by 3 bases, with 10 bases between. CDR1 and CDR2 (germline): SGHTA, FQGNSA. This CDR3 is 15 amino acids long. The CDR3 bases are TGTGCCAGCAGCTTAGTCCCCCGGGGTGGAAACACCATATATTTT. Encoded protein: CASSLVPRGGNTIYF.

This chain links TRBV28 with TRBJ2-1; possible D gene TRBD1, 5 bases. The ends were cut back, 2 bases at V and 3 bases at J, with 11 bases in the middle. The CDR3 has 15 amino acids. Germline loops: CDR1 MDHEN, CDR2 SYDVKM. The CDR3 sequence: CASSLAGFNYNEQFF. The CDR3 coding sequence is TGTGCCAGCAGTTTAGCAGGGTTTAACTACAATGAGCAGTTCTTC.

The gene calls are TRBV11-3 and TRBJ2-6; TRBD2 agrees at 7 bases. Germline CDR1 and CDR2: SGHNT and YENEEA. V was pared by 4 bases and J by 0 bases, with 12 bases of the junction left unmatched. The CDR3 length is 19 residues. The CDR3 reads CASSSGGFTGPSGANVLTF. The CDR3 nucleotides read TGTGCCAGCAGCTCGGGGGGTTTCACAGGCCCCTCTGGGGCCAACGTCCTGACTTTC.

This clone was detected a few times. V is TRBV28 and J is TRBJ1-6; 8 bases line up with TRBD1. Germline V gene data show CDR1 as MDHEN and CDR2 as SYDVKM. The trim removed 6 bases at V and 0 bases at J, leaving 7 bases unmatched. There are 17 residues in the CDR3. CDR3 sequence reads: CASSRTGSGSYNSPLHF. For the CDR3, the DNA is TGTGCCAGCAGCCGGACAGGGAGTGGCTCCTATAATTCACCCCTCCACTTT. Full variable domain (missing parts from reference TRBV28 and TRBJ1-6): DVKVTQSSRYLVKRTGEKVFLECVQDMDHENMFWYRQDPGLGLRLIYFSYDVKMKEKGDIPEGYSVSREKKERFSLILESASTNQTSMYLCASSRTGSGSYNSPLHFGNGTRLTVT.

The chain carries TRBV7-9 and TRBJ2-5, with TRBD1 identical over 7 bases. The CDR3 loop spans 13 amino acids. Trimming at V came to 7 bases and at J to 2 bases, leaving 4 bases not matched to a gene. Germline V gene data show CDR1 as SEHNR and CDR2 as FQNEAQ (reference sequence). CDR3 region: CASNDREQETQYF. The CDR3 nucleotides are TGTGCCAGCAACGACAGGGAACAAGAGACCCAGTACTTC.

The chain combines TRBV14 with TRBJ2-7; 9 bases fit TRBD1. Germline trimming cut 4 bases from V and 3 bases from J; bases unmatched to any gene: 10. The CDR3 has 16 amino acids. Germline lookup yields CDR1 SGHDN and CDR2 FVKESK. CDR3 sequence: CASSPGFGTGLYEQYF. CDR3 sequence (DNA): TGTGCCAGCAGCCCAGGCTTTGGGACAGGGCTCTACGAGCAGTACTTC.

Only a few counts were recorded for this clone. This chain links TRBV27 with TRBJ1-2; the D is unclear. CDR1 and CDR2 from the germline V gene are MNHEY and SMNVEV (reference sequence). The CDR3 sequence is 13 residues long. The V gene lost 5 bases and the J gene lost 8 bases, with 15 bases spanning the gap. The CDR3 region has the DNA TGTGCCAGCAGTCCCCGAGGAGGGAGCGGCTACACCTTC. Amino acid sequence: CASSPRGGSGYTF.

The chain has TRBV2 and TRBJ1-2; perhaps TRBD1 as D (6 bases). The CDR3 has 12 amino acids. CDR1 and CDR2 from the germline V gene are SNHLY and FYNNEI. Trimming left V 2 bases short and J 11 bases short, with 12 bases between. The CDR3 spells CASSERTARYTF. DNA of the CDR3: TGTGCCAGCAGTGAACGGACAGCCAGGTACACCTTC.

A note on this clone: Mismatch with germline at one junction end may stem from a read error. The V call is TRBV7-9, the J call TRBJ1-1; 8 bases line up with TRBD1. In germline, CDR1 is SEHNR, CDR2 FQNEAQ (reference sequence). There are 17 residues in the CDR3. The CDR3 nucleotides read TGTTCCAGCAGCTCGAATCAGATGCAGGGGGCTCACACTGAAGCTTTCTTT. Its translation is CSSSSNQMQGAHTEAFF.

This clone was counted once. V is TRBV19 and J is TRBJ1-1; TRBD1 aligns across 8 bases. Losses at the gene ends were 5 bases for V and 3 bases for J; bases not matched to a gene: 5. This CDR3 contains 14 residues. The V gene's germline CDR1 is LNHDA and CDR2 SQIVND (reference sequence). As DNA, the CDR3 is TGTGCCAGTAGTCAGACAGGGGCCCACACTGAAGCTTTCTTT. Protein: CASSQTGAHTEAFF.

The rearrangement joins TRBV28 to TRBJ1-1; maybe TRBD1 (5 bases). CDR1 MDHEN and CDR2 SYDVKM come from the germline V gene. The CDR3 loop spans 15 amino acids. V lost 4 bases, J lost 5 bases, and 17 bases lay in between. CDR3 coding DNA: TGTGCCAGCAGTTCCCAGCGGAGGGGATGGACTGAAGCTTTCTTT. Translation gives CASSSQRRGWTEAFF.

This sequence joins TRBV30 and TRBJ2-3; TRBD2 matches at 9 bases. The CDR3 consists of 17 residues. In germline, CDR1 is GTSNPN, CDR2 SVGIG (reference sequence). V trimming: 0 bases; J trimming: 1 base; junction bases outside the gene matches: 8. The CDR3 loop reads CAWSVKGAGGRTDTQYF. The CDR3 coding sequence is TGTGCCTGGAGTGTGAAGGGGGCGGGGGGGCGCACAGATACGCAGTATTTT.